Shown below are 15 T cell receptor beta chains from a single sample sequenced in a study of blood T cell repertoires in COVID-19. Profiled with immunoSEQ multiplex PCR; TCRdb holds only in-frame clones, not every one. The sample has approximately 270,000 clones, approximately 85% seen once. The sample was PBMCs or T cells enriched from blood (not recorded which). Every receptor here comes from a woman in her 50s who had recovered from COVID-19.

The chain couples TRBV7-2 to TRBJ1-3; D unresolved. Trimming took off 4 bases at V and 4 bases at J, with 5 bases between the two ends. CDR3 size: 12 residues. Germline CDR1 and CDR2: SGHTA and FQGNSA. The CDR3 reads CASSSPGNTIYF. CDR3 bases: TGTGCCAGCAGCTCCCCAGGAAACACCATATATTTT.

This clone occurred once. This chain's CDR3 is CASSLRQGPYEQYF. The CDR3 coding sequence is TGTGCCAGCAGTCTCCGACAGGGACCCTACGAGCAGTACTTC. The rearrangement uses TRBV6-5 and TRBJ2-7, with 7 bases identical to TRBD1. The CDR3 extends over 14 amino acids. V lost 5 bases and J lost 2; bases outside the gene matches: 6. Germline loops: CDR1 MNHEY, CDR2 SVGAGI.

The chain couples TRBV5-6 to TRBJ2-5, with 8 bases that match TRBD2. Germline V gives CDR1 SGHDT, CDR2 YYEEEE. The CDR3 is 15 amino acids. Trimming at V came to 2 bases and at J to 2 bases, leaving 5 bases not matched to a gene. This CDR3 reads CASSFYGRDQETQYF. CDR3 DNA sequence: TGTGCCAGCAGCTTTTACGGGAGGGATCAAGAGACCCAGTACTTC.

The rearrangement joins TRBV4-1 to TRBJ2-7; a possible D gene is TRBD2 (6 bases). Germline-derived CDR1 and CDR2 are MGHRA and YSYEKL. V dropped 2 bases and J dropped 0 bases, with 14 bases sitting between them. The CDR3 extends over 16 amino acids. The CDR3 reads CASSQSVGGSSYEQYF. Here the CDR3 DNA reads TGCGCCAGCAGCCAATCTGTGGGGGGAAGCTCCTACGAGCAGTACTTC.

The chain has TRBV5-1 and TRBJ2-2; TRBD2 agrees at 8 bases. Trimming removed 4 bases from V and 1 base from J; junction bases left unmatched: 6. The CDR3 is made up of 16 amino acids. The germline CDR1 and CDR2 sequences are SGHRS and YFSETQ. Written as DNA, the CDR3 is TGCGCCAGCAGCCAACTAGCGGCCATGAACACCGGGGAGCTGTTTTTT. Translated, it gives CASSQLAAMNTGELFF.

This chain joins TRBV7-2 and TRBJ2-4; possibly TRBD1 for D (7 bases). V shed 4 bases and J shed 7 bases, with 20 bases lying between them. This CDR3 is built from 16 residues. Germline V lookup: CDR1 SGHTA, CDR2 FQGNSA. The chain's CDR3 is CASSSITRTGGNIQYF. DNA of the CDR3: TGTGCCAGCAGCTCCATCACAAGGACAGGAGGGAACATTCAGTACTTC.

This clone was observed a handful of times. V is TRBV15 and J is TRBJ2-5, with D possibly matching TRBD1 (5 bases). V lost 0 bases to trimming and J lost 4 bases, with 6 bases between them. CDR1 and CDR2 (germline): LNHNV, YYDKDF (reference sequence). The CDR3 totals 13 residues. For the CDR3, the DNA is TGTGCCACCAGCAGAGATCAGGGAGAGACCCAGTACTTC. This codes for CATSRDQGETQYF.

The chain joins TRBV20-1 to TRBJ2-7; 11 nucleotides agree with TRBD2. Germline V gene lookup returns CDR1 DFQATT and CDR2 SNEGSKA (reference sequence). Trimming at V came to 3 bases and at J to 5 bases, leaving 3 bases not matched to a gene. This CDR3 has 13 amino acids. CDR3 amino acids: CSASSGREHEQYF. The CDR3 DNA reads TGCAGTGCTAGTAGCGGGAGGGAACACGAGCAGTACTTC.

This chain connects TRBV18 to TRBJ1-2; D call uncertain. Trimming removed 6 bases at V and 3 bases at J, with 14 bases between. CDR1 and CDR2 from the germline V gene are KGHSH and LQKENI. The CDR3 consists of 14 residues. The CDR3 loop is CASSSDPGDYGYTF. CDR3 sequence (DNA): TGTGCCAGCTCCTCAGACCCCGGGGACTATGGCTACACCTTC.

This chain joins TRBV19 and TRBJ1-2; the D is unclear. This CDR3 contains 14 residues. V gave up 5 bases and J gave up 2 bases, with 12 bases separating them. Germline lookup yields CDR1 LNHDA and CDR2 SQIVND (reference sequence). The CDR3 coding sequence is TGTGCCAGTAGTCCCCGTTCCAGGAACTATGGCTACACCTTC. It codes for CASSPRSRNYGYTF.

The J gene is TRBJ1-5, the V gene TRBV5-5, with D hard to call. Trimming took off 2 bases at V and 4 bases at J, with 10 bases between the two ends. CDR3 length: 14 amino acids. Germline V gene lookup returns CDR1 SGHKS and CDR2 YYEKEE (reference sequence). For the CDR3, the DNA is TGTGCCAGCAGCTTCCGGCCGGAGAATCAGCCCCAGCATTTT. Translation gives CASSFRPENQPQHF.

J is TRBJ2-3 and V is TRBV14; 11 bases fit TRBD2. Germline assignment: CDR1 SGHDN and CDR2 FVKESK. V gave up 0 bases and J gave up 4 bases; unmatched junction bases: 6. The CDR3 is 17 amino acids. CDR3 coding DNA: TGTGCCAGCAGCCAAGAGGTACTAGCGGGAGCACCAGATACGCAGTATTTT. It encodes CASSQEVLAGAPDTQYF. Full variable domain (missing parts from reference TRBV14 and TRBJ2-3): EAGVTQFPSHSVIEKGQTVTLRCDPISGHDNLYWYRRVMGKEIKFLLHFVKESKQDESGMPNNRFLAERTGGTYSTLKVQPAELEDSGVYFCASSQEVLAGAPDTQYFGPGTRLTVL.

CDR3 amino acids: CASSLGTQGYEQYF. DNA for the CDR3: TGTGCCAGCAGTTTAGGGACACAGGGCTACGAGCAGTACTTC. This chain connects TRBV28 to TRBJ2-7; possible D gene TRBD1, 6 bases. Germline V gene sequence: CDR1 MDHEN, CDR2 SYDVKM. The CDR3 loop spans 14 amino acids. Trimming removed 2 bases from V and 3 bases from J, with 11 bases in between.

In this sample, this clone turned up once. The chain recombines TRBV24-1 with TRBJ1-1; D is unclear. The germline V and J ends were trimmed by 7 bases and 4 bases, with 9 bases remaining between them. Germline lookup yields CDR1 KGHDR and CDR2 SFDVKD. The CDR3 contains 12 residues. The CDR3 coding sequence is TGTGCCACCAGGGGGAGAGGCACTGAAGCTTTCTTT. The encoded protein is CATRGRGTEAFF.

The V call is TRBV20-1, the J call TRBJ2-5; no clear D. Trimming shortened V by 7 bases and J by 0 bases, and 6 bases separated the two germline ends. Germline loops: CDR1 DFQATT, CDR2 SNEGSKA (reference sequence). The length of the CDR3 is 11 residues. CDR3 nucleotides: TGCAGTGTTACAGACCAAGAGACCCAGTACTTC. It specifies CSVTDQETQYF.